This TCR beta chain is from a study of blood T cells in healthy people across ages. Sample-barcoded 5' priming and a J-beta primer mix drove a second PCR of roughly 7 to 11 cycles. Each sample provided no less than 2.5 million CDR3-containing paired-end reads. TCRdb recomputed calls from the 5' RACE reads with MiXCR, one row per CDR3 protein. The sample has more than 650,000 distinct CDR3 sequences, around 24% seen once. V shed 0 bases and J 10 bases; nucleotides not matched to a gene: 8. The CDR3 is made up of 14 amino acids. Per germline, CDR1 SGHDT and CDR2 YYEEEE. Study-level points and caveats: Both higher diversity and more naive CD4+ cells marked long-lived donors when set against aged donors.

Per sample, no less than 5.5 micrograms of total RNA were extracted. This clonotype showed up just once. Antigen specificity is unknown. The sample also formed part of further work on T cells of mothers and their children.

The material sequenced was blood. The chain links TRBV5-6 to TRBJ1-2; 8 nucleotides line up with TRBD1. The receptor's source is a boy aged 10-17 years in good health. CDR3: CASSLEWTGIHYTF. CDR3 in DNA: TGTGCCAGCAGCTTGGAATGGACAGGGATCCACTACACCTTC. The variable domain in full, completed from reference TRBV5-6 and TRBJ1-2, reads DAGVTQSPTHLIKTRGQQVTLRCSPKSGHDTVSWYQQALGQGPQFIFQYYEEEERQRGNFPDRFSGHQFPNYSSELNVNALLLGDSALYLCASSLEWTGIHYTFGSGTRLTVV.